These 30 T cell receptor beta chains came from one sample sequenced in a study of blood T cell repertoires in COVID-19. Method: immunoSEQ multiplex PCR; TCRdb's copy keeps in-frame clones and lacks some. The repertoire holds about 260,000 clones, with roughly 90% as singletons. The sequenced sample consisted of peripheral blood. These TCRs come from a human donor in a cohort sampled during active COVID-19.

V usage is TRBV4-1 and J usage is TRBJ1-2; D is possibly TRBD1 (5 bases). This CDR3 is built from 15 residues. V was clipped by 0 bases and J by 8 bases, with 16 bases between them. Germline-derived CDR1 and CDR2 are MGHRA and YSYEKL. The CDR3 DNA sequence: TGCGCCAGCAGCCAAGATAGGGGCAGGTCTAGAGGCTACACCTTC. Translated, it gives CASSQDRGRSRGYTF.

This clone was found once. The chain has TRBV5-6 and TRBJ2-5; 7 nucleotides match TRBD2. CDR1 and CDR2 from the germline V gene are SGHDT and YYEEEE. The J segment lost 8 bases and the V segment lost 3 bases, leaving 7 bases of the junction unmatched. The CDR3 consists of 13 residues. The CDR3 region has the DNA TGTGCCAGCAGCTGGGCTGGGGGGGGAACCCAGTACTTC. Residues: CASSWAGGGTQYF.

V and J are TRBV21-1 and TRBJ2-3; TRBD2 is the table's D call, not checked against the DNA. TRBV21-1 has pseudogene status. This CDR3 region has 17 residues. For the CDR3, the DNA is TGTGCCAGCAGCAAATTTAACGGAGGCCCCCGAATAGATACGCAGTATTTT. As protein: CASSKFNGGPRIDTQYF.

V is TRBV9 and J is TRBJ2-7, with 9 nucleotides matching TRBD1. This CDR3 has 15 residues. CDR1 SGDLS and CDR2 YYNGEE come from the germline V gene. Losses at the gene ends were 3 bases for V and 4 bases for J; bases not matched to a gene: 8. The CDR3 DNA sequence: TGTGCCAGCAGCGGGGATCGGGACAGGGCTTACGAGCAGTACTTC. Its translation is CASSGDRDRAYEQYF. Full variable domain (rest looked up from reference TRBV9 and TRBJ2-7): DSGVTQTPKHLITATGQRVTLRCSPRSGDLSVYWYQQSLDQGLQFLIQYYNGEERAKGNILERFSAQQFPDLHSELNLSSLELGDSALYFCASSGDRDRAYEQYFGPGTRLTVT.

This clone was found once. The chain combines TRBV19 with TRBJ2-5, with 7 bases that match TRBD1. This CDR3 contains 15 residues. Unmatched junction bases numbered 9, after V lost 4 bases and J lost 4 bases. Germline V gene data show CDR1 as LNHDA and CDR2 as SQIVND (reference sequence). The CDR3 loop is CASSTRSRGLETQYF. CDR3 sequence (DNA): TGTGCCAGTAGTACACGTTCAAGGGGGCTAGAGACCCAGTACTTC.

V is TRBV5-5 and J is TRBJ2-7, with D perhaps TRBD2 (5 bases). Looked up from germline, CDR1 is SGHKS and CDR2 is YYEKEE (reference sequence). The ends were cut back, 0 bases at V and 2 bases at J, with 9 bases in the middle. The length of the CDR3 is 14 residues. Here the CDR3 DNA reads TGTGCCAGCAGCTTGGGGACTTTTACCTACGAGCAGTACTTC. It is translated as CASSLGTFTYEQYF. The whole variable domain, filled in from reference TRBV5-5 and TRBJ2-7, reads DAGVTQSPTHLIKTRGQQVTLRCSPISGHKSVSWYQQVLGQGPQFIFQYYEKEERGRGNFPDRFSARQFPNYSSELNVNALLLGDSALYLCASSLGTFTYEQYFGPGTRLTVT.

In DNA, the CDR3 is TGTGCCAGCAGCCCCATAGCGGGAGGTGGTACAGATACGCAGTATTTT. Amino acids: CASSPIAGGGTDTQYF. The chain carries TRBV7-2 and TRBJ2-3; 10 nucleotides line up with TRBD2. Germline V gives CDR1 SGHTA, CDR2 FQGNSA. The CDR3 spans 16 residues. J gave up 3 bases and V 5 bases, and 8 bases lay outside the gene matches.

The gene calls are TRBV7-9 and TRBJ2-7, with D possibly TRBD1 on 6 matching bases. The CDR3 sequence is 16 residues long. Trimming pared 5 bases from V and 2 bases from J, leaving 19 bases between. Germline V gene sequence: CDR1 SEHNR, CDR2 FQNEAQ (reference sequence). The CDR3 DNA reads TGTGCCAGCAGCCCATACGAGGGGGTCCGTCCCTACGAGCAGTACTTC. Its translation is CASSPYEGVRPYEQYF.

The rearrangement links TRBV19 to TRBJ2-7; TRBD2 is a possible D gene (5 bases). This CDR3 comprises 15 residues. Germline CDR1 and CDR2: LNHDA and SQIVND (reference sequence). Deletions cut 6 bases from V and 6 bases from J, with 21 bases between. The CDR3 nucleotides are TGTGCCAGTAGCATTTTGGGGTCCCATGCGGGCGAGCAGTACTTC. Amino acid sequence: CASSILGSHAGEQYF. Filled out from reference TRBV19 and TRBJ2-7, the complete variable domain reads DGGITQSPKYLFRKEGQNVTLSCEQNLNHDAMYWYRQDPGQGLRLIYYSQIVNDFQKGDIAEGYSVSREKKESFPLTVTSAQKNPTAFYLCASSILGSHAGEQYFGPGTRLTVT.

The J gene is TRBJ2-1, the V gene TRBV3-1 (or the pseudogene TRBV3-2); D not certain. This CDR3 spans 13 amino acids. CDR1 and CDR2 (germline): LGHDT, YNNKEL (reference sequence). V lost 0 bases, J lost 7 bases, and 7 bases lay in between. This CDR3 reads CASSQDPPNEQFF. CDR3 DNA: TGTGCCAGCAGCCAAGATCCTCCGAATGAGCAGTTCTTC.

The chain combines TRBV9 with TRBJ1-3, with 7 bases matching TRBD1. Germline V gives CDR1 SGDLS, CDR2 YYNGEE. V lost 2 bases to trimming and J lost 3 bases; unmatched junction nucleotides: 5. CDR3 length: 15 amino acids. In DNA form, the CDR3 reads TGTGCCAGCAGCGTTGGGGACAGCGATGGAAACACCATATATTTT. Protein product: CASSVGDSDGNTIYF.

This clone was counted only a few times. The chain carries TRBV4-1 and TRBJ2-7; TRBD1 is a possible D gene (5 bases). CDR3 length: 14 residues. The V gene's germline CDR1 is MGHRA and CDR2 YSYEKL. Trimming stripped 3 bases from V and 3 bases from J, with 12 bases between. The CDR3 protein is CASSQGLEYYEQYF. The CDR3, as DNA: TGCGCCAGCAGCCAGGGGCTAGAGTACTACGAGCAGTACTTC.

The chain uses TRBV3-1 (or the pseudogene TRBV3-2) and TRBJ1-6; tentatively, D is TRBD1 (5 bases). CDR1 is LGHDT and CDR2 is YNNKEL in the germline V gene (reference sequence). V was clipped by 2 bases and J by 6 bases, with 8 bases between them. The CDR3 consists of 14 residues. This CDR3 is CASSQQGPNSPLHF. Here the CDR3 DNA reads TGTGCCAGCAGCCAACAGGGTCCTAATTCACCCCTCCACTTT.

The chain carries TRBV4-1 and TRBJ1-5; weak D call: TRBD1 (5 bases). This CDR3 has 15 residues. V was cut by 4 bases and J by 1 base, with 11 bases left in between. Germline V gene sequence: CDR1 MGHRA, CDR2 YSYEKL. The CDR3 DNA reads as TGCGCCAGCAGCCCGCGCCGACAGAGCAATCAGCCCCAGCATTTT. Protein: CASSPRRQSNQPQHF.

The J gene is TRBJ1-2, the V gene TRBV30, with D uncertain. The CDR3 is 13 amino acids. Germline V lookup: CDR1 GTSNPN, CDR2 SVGIG (reference sequence). Trimming removed 0 bases from V and 2 bases from J, with 7 bases in between. CDR3 sequence (DNA): TGTGCCTGGAGTGTACGAGTCAACTATGGCTACACCTTC. Translated, it gives CAWSVRVNYGYTF.

This chain uses TRBV4-2 with TRBJ2-7; a weak D match, TRBD2 (5 bases). The V and J ends lost 2 bases and 7 bases respectively, with 9 bases between them. Per the germline V gene, CDR1 is LGHNA and CDR2 is YNFKEQ. The CDR3 is 12 residues long. The CDR3 DNA is TGTGCCAGCAGCCAATACGGCGGGGAGCAGTACTTC. It yields the protein CASSQYGGEQYF.

This chain joins TRBV5-1 and TRBJ1-2; the D gene is possibly TRBD1 (6 bases). The CDR3 contains 15 residues. Germline V gene sequence: CDR1 SGHRS, CDR2 YFSETQ. The germline V and J ends were trimmed by 4 bases and 6 bases, with 19 bases remaining between them. In nucleotides, the CDR3 is TGCGCCAGCAGCGCGTACAGGGAAGGGTTAGATGGCTACACCTTC. This gives the protein CASSAYREGLDGYTF.

In this sample, this clone turned up a few times. V and J are TRBV2 and TRBJ1-5; TRBD1 matches at 8 bases. This CDR3 has 13 residues. V lost 6 bases and J lost 9; bases outside the gene matches: 7. CDR1 SNHLY and CDR2 FYNNEI come from the germline V gene. As DNA, the CDR3 is TGTGCCAGCAGAGACAGGGGTGGTAGGCCCCAGCATTTT. This codes for CASRDRGGRPQHF.

The genes are TRBV10-3 and TRBJ2-7; 10 nucleotides match TRBD1. V dropped 6 bases and J dropped 3; count of bases not matched to a gene: 8. Germline V gives CDR1 ENHRY, CDR2 SYGVKD. The CDR3 runs to 15 residues. The CDR3 nucleotides read TGTGCCATCAGAACCGGGACAGGGGAAGGCTACGAGCAGTACTTC. It specifies CAIRTGTGEGYEQYF.

This chain joins TRBV5-1 and TRBJ1-4; D might be TRBD1 (6 bases). Trimming removed 2 bases at V and 8 bases at J, with 13 bases between. Germline-derived CDR1 and CDR2 are SGHRS and YFSETQ. CDR3 length: 14 amino acids. CDR3 in amino acids: CASSLQGLQEKLFF. The CDR3 DNA is TGCGCCAGCAGCTTACAGGGTTTGCAAGAAAAACTGTTTTTT.

Here the CDR3 reads CASSRLRDRGFNQPQHF. The DNA of the CDR3 is TGTGCCAGCAGCCGCCTCCGGGACAGGGGTTTCAATCAGCCCCAGCATTTT. The chain has TRBV3-1 (or the pseudogene TRBV3-2) and TRBJ1-5, with 10 bases that match TRBD1. Germline assignment: CDR1 LGHDT and CDR2 YNNKEL (reference sequence). This CDR3 spans 17 amino acids. J lost 3 bases, V lost 4 bases, and 9 bases had no gene match.

The gene calls are TRBV7-6 and TRBJ1-5, with D perhaps TRBD1 (5 bases). The CDR3 is 13 residues long. CDR1 is SGHVS and CDR2 is FNYEAQ in the germline V gene. The ends were cut back, 0 bases at V and 7 bases at J, with 7 bases in the middle. The CDR3 DNA sequence: TGTGCCAGCAGCTTAGCGCCAGGGCAGCCCCAGCATTTT. It translates to CASSLAPGQPQHF.

This clone came up a few times. The V call is TRBV20-1, the J call TRBJ1-2; weak D call: TRBD1 (5 bases). Looked up from germline, CDR1 is DFQATT and CDR2 is SNEGSKA (reference sequence). The CDR3 has 11 residues. In DNA form, the CDR3 reads TGCACCAAAAATGGGGCTAATGGCTACACCTTC. Translation: CTKNGANGYTF.

The gene calls are TRBV19 and TRBJ2-7; 8 bases fit TRBD2. Losses at the gene ends were 4 bases for V and 2 bases for J; bases not matched to a gene: 16. The germline V gene has CDR1 LNHDA and CDR2 SQIVND (reference sequence). This CDR3 spans 18 amino acids. The CDR3 DNA sequence: TGTGCCAGTAGTACCCGGGCGGGAGGACAAACGGGGACCTACGAGCAGTACTTC. It specifies CASSTRAGGQTGTYEQYF.

J is TRBJ1-1 and V is TRBV6-2 or TRBV6-3; D ambiguous. Per the germline V gene, CDR1 is MNHEY and CDR2 is SVGEGT. V lost 4 bases to trimming and J lost 1 base, with 10 bases between them. There are 14 residues in the CDR3. For the CDR3, the DNA is TGTGCCAGCAGTTGGCCGGAGGCGAACACTGAAGCTTTCTTT. Residues: CASSWPEANTEAFF.

The chain is built from TRBV4-1 and TRBJ2-7; a weak D match, TRBD1 (5 bases). CDR3 length equals 16 residues. The V and J ends lost 0 bases and 5 bases respectively, with 17 bases between them. Germline-derived CDR1 and CDR2 are MGHRA and YSYEKL. CDR3 protein: CASSQDRREGAHEQYF. CDR3 DNA: TGCGCCAGCAGCCAAGATCGAAGGGAAGGGGCCCACGAGCAGTACTTC.

The chain has TRBV4-1 and TRBJ1-1; no clear D. Between the trimmed V and J ends, which lost 2 bases and 5 bases, there was a span of 15 bases. CDR1 and CDR2 (germline): MGHRA, YSYEKL. The CDR3 runs to 15 residues. In DNA, the CDR3 is TGCGCCAGCAGCCAATGGGCCCAAGGAGGTACTGAAGCTTTCTTT. This translates into CASSQWAQGGTEAFF.

The V and J genes are TRBV5-1 and TRBJ2-7; TRBD1 aligns across 9 bases. CDR1 and CDR2 (germline): SGHRS, YFSETQ. The V segment lost 2 bases and the J segment 3 bases; nucleotides outside the gene matches: 6. CDR3 length: 15 amino acids. The CDR3 DNA sequence: TGCGCCAGCAGCTTCCGGACAGGGGAGGTCTACGAGCAGTACTTC. It specifies CASSFRTGEVYEQYF.

This chain uses TRBV19 with TRBJ1-1; 7 bases line up with TRBD1. Trimming at V came to 10 bases and at J to 7 bases, leaving 15 bases not matched to a gene. This CDR3 contains 14 residues. CDR1 and CDR2 (germline): LNHDA, SQIVND (reference sequence). The CDR3 loop is CATRTLFRDSEAFF. CDR3 DNA: TGTGCCACCCGAACCCTATTCCGGGACAGTGAAGCTTTCTTT.

V usage is TRBV7-3 and J usage is TRBJ2-7, with 11 bases aligning to TRBD2. Germline V gives CDR1 SGHTA, CDR2 FQGTGA. The CDR3 covers 18 residues. Trimming removed 4 bases from V and 3 bases from J; junction bases left unmatched: 14. CDR3 sequence: CASSYTPGTSGEFYEQYF. The CDR3 nucleotides read TGTGCCAGCAGCTATACTCCCGGGACTAGCGGAGAATTCTACGAGCAGTACTTC.